The 10 T cell receptor beta chains reported below all come from one sample, sequenced in a study of blood T cell repertoires in COVID-19. Measured with immunoSEQ multiplex PCR; TCRdb has only the in-frame clones, and not every one. Counted here are roughly 300,000 clones, approximately 84% occurring once; the ten biggest clones make up almost 1.5%. The sequenced sample consisted of peripheral blood. These receptors were taken from a human donor with COVID-19, enrolled during active disease. The donor label of this sample is uncertain.

This chain connects TRBV11-3 to TRBJ2-3, with 8 bases lining up with TRBD2. The CDR3 is 18 amino acids. Germline V gene data show CDR1 as SGHNT and CDR2 as YENEEA. V shed 4 bases, J shed 4 bases, and the junction held 16 bases outside the gene matches. The CDR3 loop is CASSSPGGPSGSSDTQYF. The DNA for the CDR3 is TGTGCCAGCAGCTCCCCTGGTGGCCCCAGCGGGAGTTCAGATACGCAGTATTTT.

This chain uses TRBV30 with TRBJ1-2; TRBD1 is a possible D gene (6 bases). V was shortened by 4 bases and J by 4 bases, with 10 bases between the two germline ends. CDR3 length: 12 amino acids. The germline CDR1 and CDR2 sequences are GTSNPN and SVGIG (reference sequence). CDR3 DNA sequence: TGTGCCTGGACGTCGGACAGCTATGGCTACACCTTC. Amino acid sequence: CAWTSDSYGYTF.

This clone was picked up many times. The rearrangement links TRBV10-3 to TRBJ1-2; D is ambiguous. Germline V CDR1 and CDR2: ENHRY, SYGVKD. Trimming removed 7 bases from V and 4 bases from J, with 10 bases in between. CDR3 length: 12 amino acids. The CDR3 sequence is CAIMGSGYGYTF. Written as DNA, the CDR3 is TGTGCCATCATGGGGAGCGGCTATGGCTACACCTTC.

The chain carries TRBV6-5 and TRBJ2-1; 7 positions agree with TRBD2. Germline V lookup: CDR1 MNHEY, CDR2 SVGAGI. The CDR3 totals 13 residues. V was pared by 11 bases and J by 3 bases, with 7 bases of the junction left unmatched. CDR3 nucleotides: TGTGCCTCCGGGCTAGCGGTCTACAATGAGCAGTTCTTC. It encodes CASGLAVYNEQFF.

The chain recombines TRBV6-5 with TRBJ2-1, with TRBD2 matching 7 bases. Germline CDR1 is MNHEY and CDR2 is SVGAGI. CDR3 length: 14 residues. The junction had 4 bases not matched to a gene; V was cut back by 2 bases and J by 6 bases. CDR3 coding DNA: TGTGCCAGCAGTTACGGGAGGGGTGGCAATGAGCAGTTCTTC. This gives the protein CASSYGRGGNEQFF.

The J gene is TRBJ2-7, the V gene TRBV19; no reliable D call. The V end was cut by 6 bases, the J end by 3 bases, with 18 bases between. Germline V gene lookup returns CDR1 LNHDA and CDR2 SQIVND (reference sequence). The CDR3 contains 15 residues. DNA for the CDR3: TGTGCCAGTAGCCCGGTCCCCCCTCTGAACTACGAGCAGTACTTC. Its translation: CASSPVPPLNYEQYF.

The rearrangement uses TRBV18 and TRBJ2-7, with D perhaps matching TRBD2 (5 bases). The germline V gene has CDR1 KGHSH and CDR2 LQKENI. The V end lost 2 bases, the J end lost 0 bases, and 8 bases lay between the germline ends. CDR3 length equals 14 residues. The CDR3 coding sequence is TGTGCCAGCTCACCAGGGCGGGTCTCCTACGAGCAGTACTTC. This codes for CASSPGRVSYEQYF.

CDR3 in DNA: TGTGCCAGCAGTCACGCAGGGAACACTGAAGCTTTCTTT. This encodes CASSHAGNTEAFF. This chain joins TRBV6-4 and TRBJ1-1, with D uncertain. The length of the CDR3 is 13 residues. V shed 5 bases and J shed 1 base, with 8 bases lying between them. The germline CDR1 and CDR2 sequences are MRHNA and SNTAGT.

The chain combines TRBV18 with TRBJ2-7; 9 nucleotides agree with TRBD1. The CDR3 extends over 15 amino acids. V was pared by 5 bases and J by 3 bases, with 8 bases of the junction left unmatched. Germline values: CDR1 KGHSH, CDR2 LQKENI. Written as DNA, the CDR3 is TGTGCCAGCTCAAGAACCGGGACAGGGAGCTACGAGCAGTACTTC. This encodes CASSRTGTGSYEQYF.

The chain recombines TRBV9 with TRBJ1-4; no definite D call. Trimming pared 0 bases from V and 5 bases from J, leaving 11 bases between. This CDR3 spans 15 amino acids. The V gene's germline CDR1 is SGDLS and CDR2 YYNGEE. In nucleotides, the CDR3 is TGTGCCAGCAGCGTAGGGCGGCAGCCCAATGAAAAACTGTTTTTT. Its translation: CASSVGRQPNEKLFF.